The clone carrying this TCR beta chain was observed many times. The library targeted TCRbeta and was prepared with unique molecular identifiers. TCRdb re-derived calls from the PCR reads in MiXCR, one entry per CDR3 protein. The profile shows roughly 220,000 distinct CDR3 sequences, 9% to 10% of them singletons. The data stem from a study of T-cell reconstitution after alpha-beta-depleted transplantation in children. The sequencing here drew on PBMCs from the stem cell graft donor, taken from the stem cell graft. The receptor comes from a human donor who donated a stem cell graft to a child with SCID.

CDR3 bases: TGTGCCAGCAGTCCGCGACGCTACCAGGGGGTAGCCAAAAACATTCAGTACTTC. As protein: CASSPRRYQGVAKNIQYF. The chain joins TRBV28 to TRBJ2-4; 7 nucleotides line up with TRBD1. This CDR3 comprises 18 residues. The germline V gene has CDR1 MDHEN and CDR2 SYDVKM. The V segment lost 5 bases and the J segment 0 bases; nucleotides outside the gene matches: 13. The complete variable domain, with remaining parts taken from reference TRBV28 and TRBJ2-4, reads DVKVTQSSRYLVKRTGEKVFLECVQDMDHENMFWYRQDPGLGLRLIYFSYDVKMKEKGDIPEGYSVSREKKERFSLILESASTNQTSMYLCASSPRRYQGVAKNIQYFGAGTRLSVL.